The entry below gives a single TCR beta chain sequence along with its context. This clone is classified as medium-sized (0.01 to 0.1%). The specificity of this receptor is unknown. It has no much larger one-base neighbor in the sample; base qualities were not kept. Libraries came from PCR. TCRdb names Illumina HiSeq 4000 as the instrument used. The TCR beta-chain CDR3 region of each patient was profiled by high-throughput sequencing. The original methods were these. The researchers built a classifier to tell apart papillary thyroid cancer patients with distant metastasis, based on CDR3 differences among clinicopathological groups. To measure repertoire diversity the researchers used the Shannon index, while the Morisita-Horn index served to gauge how similar the tumor and blood repertoires were. Starting from the raw public reads, TCRdb applied fastp trimming at Q25, assembled clones with MiXCR and retained in-frame beta chains. TCRdb, not the authors, supplied the V and J calls. Present in this sample are about 14,000 clones, 25% to 35% of which were seen just once. The ten most abundant clones make up about a fifth of the sample.

This record belongs to a study of metastatic and nonmetastatic thyroid tumors (dated by TCRdb to the early 2020s). For the wider study: For patients with malignant and with benign thyroid disease, the researchers compared repertoires between peripheral blood samples and tumor or nodule tissue samples. Overall study results and their limits: In both blood and tumor samples, malignant tumors were reported to have significantly higher TCR beta diversity than benign nodules.

V ends up 1 base short and J 6 bases short, with an unmatched junction base count of 6. The CDR3 sequence holds 15 residues, the cysteine and phenylalanine included. Only the CDR3 portion is preserved as DNA: 45 bases, with reading frame beginning at the first base. CDR1 is given as DFQATT and CDR2 as SNEGSKA, both from the germline V gene (reference sequence). None of the patients had been given any treatment before thyroid surgery. Using T-cell receptor beta sequencing, the study looked back at clinical samples from patients collected from the early 2010s to the late 2010s. Sequences were obtained from tumor tissue. The V gene is TRBV20-1 and the J gene is TRBJ1-6; 7 middle bases align to TRBD1. This TCR came from a female donor with papillary thyroid cancer or a benign thyroid nodule (not recorded which). Some clones in this sample may be carry-over from other donors' samples. The CDR3: CSARVVRGINSPLHF. The DNA sequence is given as TGCAGTGCTAGAGTTGTCAGGGGGATTAATTCACCCCTCCACTTT.